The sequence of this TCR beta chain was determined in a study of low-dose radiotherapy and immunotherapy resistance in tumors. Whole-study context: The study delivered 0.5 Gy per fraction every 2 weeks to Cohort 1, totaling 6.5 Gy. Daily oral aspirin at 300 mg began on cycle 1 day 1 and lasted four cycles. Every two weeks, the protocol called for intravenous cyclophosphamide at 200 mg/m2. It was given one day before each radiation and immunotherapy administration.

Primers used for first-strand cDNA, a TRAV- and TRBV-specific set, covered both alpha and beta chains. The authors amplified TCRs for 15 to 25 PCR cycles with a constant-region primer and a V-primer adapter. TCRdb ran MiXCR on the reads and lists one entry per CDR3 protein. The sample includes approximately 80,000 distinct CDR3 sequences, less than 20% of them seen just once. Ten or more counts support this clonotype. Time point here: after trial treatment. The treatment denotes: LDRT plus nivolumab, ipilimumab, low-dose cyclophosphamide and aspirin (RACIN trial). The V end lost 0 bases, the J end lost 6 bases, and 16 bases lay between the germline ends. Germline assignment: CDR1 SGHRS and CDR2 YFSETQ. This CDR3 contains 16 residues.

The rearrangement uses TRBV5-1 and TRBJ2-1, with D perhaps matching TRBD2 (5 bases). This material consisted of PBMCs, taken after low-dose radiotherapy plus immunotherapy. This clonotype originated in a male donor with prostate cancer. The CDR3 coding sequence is TGCGCCAGCAGCTTGGGAACTAGTCCGCGCCGCAATGAGCAGTTCTTC. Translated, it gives CASSLGTSPRRNEQFF.